Below are 3 T cell receptor beta chains sequenced from a single sample in a study of human T cells and chemical hapten exposure. TCRdb reanalysed the RACE reads using MiXCR and keeps one entry per CDR3 protein. The sample has 150,000 to 200,000 distinct CDR3 sequences, under 25% seen once. Documented time point: patch test 3, about 24 weeks after DPC sensitization. Treatment given: therapeutic diphenylcyclopropenone sensitization with weekly scalp DPC. This specimen was whole blood, taken in connection with sensitization to the hapten diphenylcyclopropenone (DPC). The receptors derive from a woman between 40 and 50 years old with alopecia areata. Some clones in this sample may be carry-over from other donors' samples.

This clonotype was found a few times. J is TRBJ2-3 and V is TRBV29-1, with 10 bases lining up with TRBD1. The CDR3 consists of 16 residues. Germline values: CDR1 SQVTM, CDR2 ANQGSEA. V lost 6 bases to trimming and J lost 0 bases; unmatched junction nucleotides: 9. The CDR3, as DNA: TGCAGCGTAGCCGGGACAGGGGCGTCTAGCACAGATACGCAGTATTTT. Translated: CSVAGTGASSTDTQYF.

The table lists this clonotype with many counts. This chain links TRBV28 with TRBJ2-6; no clear D gene. Germline CDR1 reads MDHEN; CDR2 reads SYDVKM. CDR3 length equals 15 residues. Trimming pared 6 bases from V and 0 bases from J, leaving 9 bases between. CDR3 nucleotides: TGTGCCAGCAGGAGATCTAGCTCTGGGGCCAACGTCCTGACTTTC. Translation: CASRRSSSGANVLTF.

The genes are TRBV10-3 and TRBJ2-1; possibly TRBD2 for D (5 bases). V dropped 5 bases and J dropped 8 bases, with 10 bases sitting between them. CDR1 is ENHRY and CDR2 is SYGVKD in the germline V gene. This CDR3 has 12 amino acids. DNA for the CDR3: TGTGCCATCAGTCGGGATGCCGATGAGCAGTTCTTC. Its protein is CAISRDADEQFF.